Each of the 10 T cell receptor beta chains below was sequenced from the same sample in a study of OX40 agonist ivuxolimab in advanced cancers. Profiling relied on immunoSEQ multiplex PCR, and the TCRdb table lists in-frame clones only, not all of them. Of some 73,000 clones in the sample, 90% were seen once. The sequences come from CD4+ or CD8+ T cells sorted from blood, collected in a trial of the OX40 agonist ivuxolimab. These receptors all come from an adult with an advanced solid tumor such as melanoma, head and neck, liver or kidney cancer.

CDR3: CASTPGQGIYNEQFF. The DNA of the CDR3 is TGTGCCAGCACCCCCGGACAGGGGATATACAATGAGCAGTTCTTC. The J gene is TRBJ2-1, the V gene TRBV7-9, with TRBD1 matching 9 bases. The germline V gene has CDR1 SEHNR and CDR2 FQNEAQ (reference sequence). The CDR3 runs to 15 residues. Losses at the gene ends were 7 bases for V and 4 bases for J; bases not matched to a gene: 8.

This sequence joins TRBV27 and TRBJ2-7; D call uncertain. This CDR3 contains 15 residues. CDR1 and CDR2 from the germline V gene are MNHEY and SMNVEV (reference sequence). The V end was cut by 7 bases, the J end by 6 bases, with 22 bases between. For the CDR3, the DNA is TGTGCCAGCATAGGGATGGACCACGGTTTATCCGAGCAGTACTTC. It encodes CASIGMDHGLSEQYF.

This sequence joins TRBV4-1 and TRBJ2-7; 10 nucleotides line up with TRBD1. The length of the CDR3 is 14 residues. Germline CDR1 reads MGHRA; CDR2 reads YSYEKL. The V and J ends lost 3 bases and 2 bases, in that order; junction bases with no gene match: 1. The CDR3 nucleotides are TGCGCCAGCAGCCACGGACAGGGGGCCTACGAGCAGTACTTC. Amino acids: CASSHGQGAYEQYF.

V usage is TRBV19 and J usage is TRBJ2-3; D is uncertain. Germline V CDR1 and CDR2: LNHDA, SQIVND (reference sequence). The V and J ends lost 3 bases and 3 bases respectively, with 10 bases between them. The CDR3 is made up of 14 amino acids. The CDR3 spells CASSILSGTDTQYF. The CDR3, as DNA: TGTGCCAGTAGTATCCTGAGTGGGACAGATACGCAGTATTTT. The variable domain in full, with the rest retrieved from reference TRBV19 and TRBJ2-3, is DGGITQSPKYLFRKEGQNVTLSCEQNLNHDAMYWYRQDPGQGLRLIYYSQIVNDFQKGDIAEGYSVSREKKESFPLTVTSAQKNPTAFYLCASSILSGTDTQYFGPGTRLTVL.

V gene TRBV13 combines with J gene TRBJ2-5; 7 nucleotides match TRBD2. Germline lookup yields CDR1 PRHDT and CDR2 FYEKMQ (reference sequence). The CDR3 is 13 amino acids. V shed 0 bases, J shed 5 bases, and the junction held 0 bases outside the gene matches. CDR3 sequence reads: CASSLGGGETQYF. The CDR3 region has the DNA TGTGCCAGCAGCTTAGGGGGAGGGGAGACCCAGTACTTC.

The chain links TRBV19 to TRBJ2-7, with no clear D. Germline CDR1 is LNHDA and CDR2 is SQIVND (reference sequence). CDR3 length: 13 residues. Trimming took off 1 base at V and 7 bases at J, with 11 bases between the two ends. The CDR3 nucleotides read TGTGCCAGTAGTATAGTTCCCAACGGGGAGCAGTACTTC. Translating it yields CASSIVPNGEQYF.

This chain links TRBV7-9 with TRBJ2-2, with 10 bases lining up with TRBD1. This CDR3 spans 17 amino acids. Trimming removed 1 base from V and 3 bases from J; junction bases left unmatched: 5. Looked up from germline, CDR1 is SEHNR and CDR2 is FQNEAQ (reference sequence). DNA of the CDR3: TGTGCCAGCAGCTTAGGGGGACAGGGGTACTACACCGGGGAGCTGTTTTTT. Amino acids: CASSLGGQGYYTGELFF.

V is TRBV7-9 and J is TRBJ2-7; 14 bases line up with TRBD2. There are 15 residues in the CDR3. Germline V lookup: CDR1 SEHNR, CDR2 FQNEAQ (reference sequence). The J segment lost 5 bases and the V segment lost 5 bases, leaving 5 bases of the junction unmatched. This CDR3 reads CASSLGTSGSDEQYF. The CDR3 coding sequence is TGTGCCAGCAGCCTAGGGACTAGCGGGAGCGACGAGCAGTACTTC.

The V gene is TRBV21-1, the J gene TRBJ2-3; no DNA check was done on the table's D call, TRBD1. TRBV21-1 is a pseudogene locus. This CDR3 region has 17 residues. The DNA of the CDR3 is TGTGCCAGCAGCGCCTCCCCTCCAGGGGATGTGACAGATACGCAGTATTTT. Its protein product is CASSASPPGDVTDTQYF.

This chain joins TRBV27 and TRBJ2-1; a possible D gene is TRBD2 (5 bases). Germline V gene lookup returns CDR1 MNHEY and CDR2 SMNVEV (reference sequence). The CDR3 has 12 amino acids. V was pared by 4 bases and J by 4 bases, with 5 bases between. The CDR3 DNA reads as TGTGCCAGCAGTTCGGGGTACAATGAGCAGTTCTTC. Its translation: CASSSGYNEQFF.